The next 27 T cell receptor beta chains were all read from a single sample in a study of blood T cell repertoires in COVID-19. The method was immunoSEQ multiplex PCR; TCRdb's version includes in-frame clones alone and lacks a portion of them. The table records 150,000 to 200,000 clones, around 79% of them present only once. Specimen: PBMCs or T cells enriched from blood (not recorded which). The receptor source for this set is a woman aged 70 to 79 in a cohort exposed to, infected with or recovered from COVID-19 (not recorded which).

This chain uses TRBV6-4 with TRBJ1-2; 8 positions agree with TRBD1. The CDR3 spans 19 residues. The junction had 21 bases not matched to a gene; V was cut back by 4 bases and J by 5 bases. Germline V lookup: CDR1 MRHNA, CDR2 SNTAGT. CDR3 DNA: TGTGCCAGCAGTGGTCCTAATTCTAAGGCCAGGGGGCGAGGTTATGGCTACACCTTC. Translated, it gives CASSGPNSKARGRGYGYTF.

The J gene is TRBJ1-5, the V gene TRBV6-5, with a weak D call TRBD1 (5 bases). Germline values: CDR1 MNHEY, CDR2 SVGAGI. This CDR3 has 15 residues. V was pared by 6 bases and J by 2 bases, with 14 bases between. The CDR3 DNA is TGTGCCAGCAGGGGACTCGCAAATGGCAATCAGCCCCAGCATTTT. Protein: CASRGLANGNQPQHF.

The V call is TRBV11-2, the J call TRBJ2-1, with D unclear. Germline CDR1 SGHAT, CDR2 FQNNGV. The ends were cut back, 4 bases at V and 4 bases at J, with 5 bases in the middle. CDR3 length equals 12 residues. The CDR3 bases are TGTGCCAGCAGCTCCGGTTACAATGAGCAGTTCTTC. Translation: CASSSGYNEQFF.

The chain couples TRBV11-2 to TRBJ2-1; TRBD2 agrees at 8 bases. Germline V lookup: CDR1 SGHAT, CDR2 FQNNGV. V lost 3 bases, J lost 7 bases, and 11 bases stayed unmatched. The CDR3 totals 16 residues. CDR3 sequence (DNA): TGTGCCAGCAGCTTTGGGCTAGCGGGTACCGAGAATGAGCAGTTCTTC. Amino acid sequence: CASSFGLAGTENEQFF.

This sequence joins TRBV2 and TRBJ2-7; D unclear. The V gene lost 1 base and the J gene lost 2 bases, with 6 bases spanning the gap. CDR3 length: 13 amino acids. Germline CDR1 reads SNHLY; CDR2 reads FYNNEI. The CDR3 DNA follows: TGTGCCAGCAGTGAAGTTCAGGCCTACGAGCAGTACTTC. Amino acid sequence: CASSEVQAYEQYF. The variable domain in full, completed from reference TRBV2 and TRBJ2-7, reads EPEVTQTPSHQVTQMGQEVILRCVPISNHLYFYWYRQILGQKVEFLVSFYNNEISEKSEIFDDQFSVERPDGSNFTLKIRSTKLEDSAMYFCASSEVQAYEQYFGPGTRLTVT.

The genes are TRBV19 and TRBJ2-7; 7 nucleotides line up with TRBD1. The CDR3 consists of 16 residues. The germline V gene has CDR1 LNHDA and CDR2 SQIVND (reference sequence). V gave up 4 bases and J gave up 2 bases; unmatched junction bases: 11. The CDR3 loop is CASSRVWGTVAYEQYF. DNA of the CDR3: TGTGCCAGTAGTAGAGTGTGGGGGACAGTGGCCTACGAGCAGTACTTC.

CDR3 in DNA: TGTGCCAGTAGTAGGAGCGGGAGGCAGTCCGGGTACGAGCAGTACTTC. Protein: CASSRSGRQSGYEQYF. The chain carries TRBV19 and TRBJ2-7; 9 bases align to TRBD2. The CDR3 is made up of 16 amino acids. CDR1 is LNHDA, CDR2 SQIVND, per germline (reference sequence). Trimming cost V 4 bases and J 4 bases; bases outside gene matches: 11. Full variable domain (rest looked up from reference TRBV19 and TRBJ2-7): DGGITQSPKYLFRKEGQNVTLSCEQNLNHDAMYWYRQDPGQGLRLIYYSQIVNDFQKGDIAEGYSVSREKKESFPLTVTSAQKNPTAFYLCASSRSGRQSGYEQYFGPGTRLTVT.

The gene calls are TRBV10-3 and TRBJ2-2; D is unresolved. There are 13 residues in the CDR3. Germline values: CDR1 ENHRY, CDR2 SYGVKD. V lost 0 bases and J 7 bases, leaving 6 bases between the germline ends. CDR3 in amino acids: CAISESSGGELFF. The CDR3 DNA is TGTGCCATCAGTGAGTCGTCGGGCGGGGAGCTGTTTTTT.

This clone appeared a single time. This rearrangement joins TRBV7-9 to TRBJ2-7; 8 bases agree with TRBD1. Germline lookup yields CDR1 SEHNR and CDR2 FQNEAQ (reference sequence). This CDR3 is 15 amino acids long. V shed 5 bases, J shed 4 bases, and the junction held 10 bases outside the gene matches. Here the CDR3 reads CASSPRQGLGYEQYF. The CDR3 DNA sequence: TGTGCCAGCAGCCCGAGACAGGGGTTGGGTTACGAGCAGTACTTC.

The CDR3 DNA follows: TGTGCCAGCAGCTTAGTCCCAGCTAGTGAAGCTTTCTTT. Protein sequence: CASSLVPASEAFF. V and J are TRBV11-3 and TRBJ1-1; D is ambiguous. Between the trimmed V and J ends, which lost 1 base and 7 bases, there was a span of 10 bases. Germline CDR1 SGHNT, CDR2 YENEEA. The CDR3 covers 13 residues.

The rearrangement joins TRBV9 to TRBJ2-1; the D gene is possibly TRBD1 (6 bases). The CDR3 is 15 residues long. V shed 3 bases and J shed 11 bases, with 21 bases lying between them. CDR1 SGDLS and CDR2 YYNGEE come from the germline V gene. CDR3 coding DNA: TGTGCCAGCAGCGCCGGGACACAGGCTAGGGGTAAGCAGTTCTTC. Translating gives CASSAGTQARGKQFF.

The rearrangement links TRBV5-1 to TRBJ1-1; 7 bases agree with TRBD1. There are 13 residues in the CDR3. Trimming at V came to 0 bases and at J to 6 bases, leaving 2 bases not matched to a gene. Per the germline V gene, CDR1 is SGHRS and CDR2 is YFSETQ. In DNA, the CDR3 is TGCGCCAGCAGCTTGGGGACAGGCCCTGAAGCTTTCTTT. As protein: CASSLGTGPEAFF.

V and J are TRBV29-1 and TRBJ1-3; D not certain. With 7 bases removed from V and 3 bases from J, the gap between germline ends came to 7 bases. Germline assignment: CDR1 SQVTM and CDR2 ANQGSEA. The CDR3 totals 11 residues. CDR3 sequence: CSGTSGNTIYF. For the CDR3, the DNA is TGCAGCGGAACCAGTGGAAACACCATATATTTT.

The chain couples TRBV4-1 to TRBJ2-3; D ambiguous. The CDR3 is made up of 13 amino acids. CDR1 is MGHRA, CDR2 YSYEKL, per germline. V was shortened by 0 bases and J by 5 bases, with 6 bases between the two germline ends. The CDR3 DNA sequence: TGCGCCAGCAGCCAAGATTCTCGAGATACGCAGTATTTT. Amino acids: CASSQDSRDTQYF.

This clone showed up just a few times. The CDR3 spells CASSYSNRGQQAEAFF. CDR3 nucleotides: TGTGCCAGCAGTTACTCCAATCGGGGACAGCAAGCTGAAGCTTTCTTT. V and J are TRBV6-5 and TRBJ1-1; 7 nucleotides align to TRBD1. Germline V gene data show CDR1 as MNHEY and CDR2 as SVGAGI. This CDR3 region has 16 residues. Trimming at V came to 0 bases and at J to 6 bases, leaving 10 bases not matched to a gene.

V usage is TRBV5-1 and J usage is TRBJ2-7; 11 positions agree with TRBD1. The CDR3 length is 15 residues. The V and J ends lost 3 bases and 6 bases, in that order; junction bases with no gene match: 8. Germline values: CDR1 SGHRS, CDR2 YFSETQ. The CDR3 coding sequence is TGCGCCAGCAGCTCCACCGGGACAGGGGGAAGCGAGCAGTACTTC. This translates into CASSSTGTGGSEQYF.

The J gene is TRBJ2-5, the V gene TRBV14, with D perhaps matching TRBD2 (5 bases). The V gene lost 4 bases and the J gene lost 4 bases, with 19 bases spanning the gap. The length of the CDR3 is 16 residues. Germline-derived CDR1 and CDR2 are SGHDN and FVKESK. Here the CDR3 DNA reads TGTGCCAGCAGCCCCCTTAAGAGCGGAGCAGGAGAGACCCAGTACTTC. This translates into CASSPLKSGAGETQYF.

The rearrangement uses TRBV6-2 or TRBV6-3 and TRBJ1-5; 7 bases fit TRBD1. The CDR3 consists of 16 residues. CDR1 is MNHEY and CDR2 is SVGEGT in the germline V gene. The V and J ends lost 0 bases and 3 bases, in that order; junction bases with no gene match: 5. The CDR3 loop reads CASSYSTGVSNQPQHF. The DNA of the CDR3 is TGTGCCAGCAGTTACTCCACAGGGGTTTCCAATCAGCCCCAGCATTTT.

This chain connects TRBV18 to TRBJ2-1; 11 bases are a match to TRBD2. V dropped 0 bases and J dropped 5; count of bases not matched to a gene: 3. CDR3 length: 16 residues. Germline V CDR1 and CDR2: KGHSH, LQKENI. The CDR3 sequence is CASSPPGTSGHNEQFF. CDR3 DNA sequence: TGTGCCAGCTCACCACCCGGGACTAGCGGCCACAATGAGCAGTTCTTC.

In DNA, the CDR3 is TGTGCCAGCAACCCTACTAGCGTAAATGAGCAGTTCTTC. Its translation is CASNPTSVNEQFF. The J gene is TRBJ2-1, the V gene TRBV12-3 or TRBV12-4, with TRBD2 matching 7 bases. V lost 7 bases, J lost 7 bases, and 7 bases stayed unmatched. The CDR3 runs 13 residues.

The chain's CDR3 is CAISEGGTGGTSEQYF. The CDR3 bases are TGTGCCATCAGTGAGGGGGGGACAGGGGGCACGTCAGAGCAGTACTTC. The chain couples TRBV10-3 to TRBJ2-7, with TRBD1 matching 12 bases. The V segment lost 2 bases and the J segment 7 bases; nucleotides outside the gene matches: 9. The CDR3 sequence is 16 residues long. Germline lookup yields CDR1 ENHRY and CDR2 SYGVKD.

This clone was picked up one time. The chain has TRBV7-2 and TRBJ1-4, with 9 bases that match TRBD1. V lost 6 bases, J lost 6 bases, and 2 bases stayed unmatched. The germline V gene has CDR1 SGHTA and CDR2 FQGNSA. CDR3 size: 13 residues. The CDR3 is CASSRQGDEKLFF. CDR3 in DNA: TGTGCCAGCAGTAGACAGGGGGATGAAAAACTGTTTTTT. Supplemented by reference TRBV7-2 and TRBJ1-4, the full variable domain reads GAGVSQSPSNKVTEKGKDVELRCDPISGHTALYWYRQSLGQGLEFLIYFQGNSAPDKSGLPSDRFSAERTGGSVSTLTIQRTQQEDSAVYLCASSRQGDEKLFFGSGTQLSVL.

This rearrangement joins TRBV28 to TRBJ1-2; a weak D match, TRBD1 (6 bases). Germline CDR1 is MDHEN and CDR2 is SYDVKM. The V and J ends lost 2 bases and 13 bases respectively, with 17 bases between them. The CDR3 runs 13 residues. CDR3 in amino acids: CASSLLRTGSCTF. The CDR3 region has the DNA TGTGCCAGCAGTTTACTCCGAACAGGGTCTTGCACCTTC.

The CDR3 DNA reads TGTGCCAGTAGTATGGACAGGGTCGGACCCTACGAGCAGTACTTC. It specifies CASSMDRVGPYEQYF. The chain is built from TRBV19 and TRBJ2-7; 8 nucleotides line up with TRBD1. The CDR3 length is 15 residues. The germline V gene has CDR1 LNHDA and CDR2 SQIVND (reference sequence). Unmatched junction bases numbered 6, after V lost 3 bases and J lost 2 bases.

The rearrangement joins TRBV27 to TRBJ2-2; no definite D call. The germline CDR1 and CDR2 sequences are MNHEY and SMNVEV (reference sequence). The CDR3 length is 14 residues. Trimming took off 5 bases at V and 5 bases at J, with 12 bases between the two ends. The CDR3 sequence is CASSPSQHTGELFF. The CDR3 DNA sequence: TGTGCCAGCAGTCCCTCACAGCATACCGGGGAGCTGTTTTTT.

This clone was observed once. One junction end does not reproduce the germline sequence, and a read error may be involved. The chain carries TRBV7-7 and TRBJ2-5; D possibly corresponds to TRBD2 (10 bases). Germline values: CDR1 SSHAT, CDR2 FNYEAQ (reference sequence). The CDR3 runs to 21 residues. This CDR3 reads CASSLAGGQGRLAGGQETQYF. In DNA form, the CDR3 reads TGTGCTAGCAGCTTAGCGGGAGGACAGGGGCGGCTAGCGGGTGGCCAAGAGACCCAGTACTTC.

This clone was found a few times. V usage is TRBV6-5 and J usage is TRBJ2-7, with D possibly being TRBD1 (5 bases). The CDR3 has 14 residues. The V gene lost 5 bases and the J gene lost 0 bases, with 11 bases spanning the gap. Germline V gene lookup returns CDR1 MNHEY and CDR2 SVGAGI. CDR3 sequence: CASSRSGFSYEQYF. As DNA, the CDR3 is TGTGCCAGCAGTAGATCAGGGTTCTCCTACGAGCAGTACTTC.